The source of this T cell receptor beta chain is a study of identifying expanded T cells in peripheral blood. Study results and limitations: Approximately 1.1 clones differed between technical replicates, versus about 15 and 19 over time. Two-week clone count variance significantly increased as total template count grew.

Collection occurred without any documented infections or immune events in donors. CDR1 is SNHLY, CDR2 FYNNEI, per germline. The CDR3 covers 15 residues. The V and J ends lost 0 bases and 2 bases respectively, with 7 bases between them. About this clone itself: Antigen: not known.

The repertoire was sequenced with immunoSEQ multiplex PCR; TCRdb's copy has only in-frame clones and lacks some. Here the sample spans around 94,000 clones, about 91% being singletons. The source is a person aged 18 to 70 in good health. The V and J genes are TRBV2 and TRBJ2-2; D unresolved. The sequenced sample consisted of blood. CDR3 in amino acids: CASSEAGLNTGELFF. Here the CDR3 DNA reads TGTGCCAGCAGTGAAGCGGGCCTTAACACCGGGGAGCTGTTTTTT.